Listed here are 10 T cell receptor beta chains from one sample, sequenced in a study of T cell changes during pregnancy in multiple sclerosis. Clones were read by immunoSEQ multiplex PCR, and TCRdb kept only the in-frame ones, dropping some. Among 40,000 to 55,000 clones listed, approximately 90% were seen once. Sample: CD4+ T cells from peripheral blood mononuclear cells, taken in the third trimester of pregnancy. Receptor source: a female donor with multiple sclerosis, enrolled in a pregnancy study.

Written as DNA, the CDR3 is TGCGCCAGCAGCCCCATGGGGGCAGGGTCAAACACTGAAGCTTTCTTT. It specifies CASSPMGAGSNTEAFF. The chain links TRBV4-1 to TRBJ1-1, with D perhaps matching TRBD1 (6 bases). Germline V gene lookup returns CDR1 MGHRA and CDR2 YSYEKL. V shed 4 bases and J shed 2 bases, with 17 bases lying between them. CDR3 size: 16 residues.

V gene TRBV5-1 combines with J gene TRBJ1-5; 8 bases are a match to TRBD1. From germline, CDR1 is SGHRS and CDR2 YFSETQ. There are 14 residues in the CDR3. V lost 4 bases and J lost 5; bases outside the gene matches: 5. CDR3 sequence reads: CASSVGQGDQPQHF. The CDR3 DNA sequence: TGCGCCAGCAGCGTAGGACAGGGCGATCAGCCCCAGCATTTT.

The chain carries TRBV6-1 and TRBJ2-1; tentative D call: TRBD2 (5 bases). Germline values: CDR1 MNHNS, CDR2 SASEGT. Trimming stripped 2 bases from V and 4 bases from J, with 9 bases between. There are 14 residues in the CDR3. CDR3 nucleotide sequence: TGTGCCAGCAGTGAACTAGCAAGGTACAATGAGCAGTTCTTC. Translation: CASSELARYNEQFF.

The chain carries TRBV5-4 and TRBJ2-5, with 10 bases fitting TRBD2. Germline V gene sequence: CDR1 SGHNT, CDR2 YYREEE (reference sequence). V shed 5 bases, J shed 2 bases, and the junction held 12 bases outside the gene matches. The CDR3 loop spans 17 amino acids. The CDR3: CASSPFRGLAPQETQYF. Written as DNA, the CDR3 is TGTGCCAGCAGTCCATTCCGGGGACTAGCGCCTCAAGAGACCCAGTACTTC.

In DNA form, the CDR3 reads TGTGCCAGCAGCCAAGACTTACAATCTGAAAAACTGTTTTTT. It codes for CASSQDLQSEKLFF. The V and J genes are TRBV4-2 and TRBJ1-4, with D unresolved. The ends were cut back, 0 bases at V and 7 bases at J, with 9 bases in the middle. Germline-derived CDR1 and CDR2 are LGHNA and YNFKEQ. There are 14 residues in the CDR3.

In this sample, this clone turned up a few times. The genes are TRBV23-1 and TRBJ1-1; D gene ambiguous. TRBV23-1 carries the ORF label, with uncertain function. Trimming took off 2 bases at V and 3 bases at J, with 13 bases between the two ends. The CDR3 contains 15 residues. As DNA, the CDR3 is TGCGCCAGCAGTCAAACTAGACCCGGGCACACTGAAGCTTTCTTT. Protein: CASSQTRPGHTEAFF.

This sequence joins TRBV28 and TRBJ2-7; D ambiguous. There are 13 residues in the CDR3. V lost 3 bases to trimming and J lost 2 bases, with 8 bases between them. Germline CDR1 MDHEN, CDR2 SYDVKM. The CDR3 spells CASSLYGPYEQYF. The CDR3 DNA reads TGTGCCAGCAGTTTGTATGGCCCCTACGAGCAGTACTTC.

V is TRBV15 and J is TRBJ2-3; TRBD2 might be the D (6 bases). The V end lost 5 bases, the J end lost 0 bases, and 12 bases lay between the germline ends. The CDR3 has 15 amino acids. CDR1 is LNHNV, CDR2 YYDKDF, per germline (reference sequence). The CDR3 sequence: CATSGGISSTDTQYF. The CDR3 nucleotides are TGTGCCACCAGCGGGGGGATTTCTAGCACAGATACGCAGTATTTT.

The chain recombines TRBV7-2 with TRBJ2-7; 8 bases are a match to TRBD2. The CDR3 is made up of 17 amino acids. The germline CDR1 and CDR2 sequences are SGHTA and FQGNSA. The junction had 13 bases not matched to a gene; V was cut back by 4 bases and J by 2 bases. The CDR3 DNA sequence: TGTGCCAGCAGCTCTGATCTTAGCCCGGGAGGGGCCTACGAGCAGTACTTC. Its protein product is CASSSDLSPGGAYEQYF.

This chain connects TRBV19 to TRBJ2-1; 10 nucleotides agree with TRBD2. V shed 3 bases, J shed 5 bases, and the junction held 4 bases outside the gene matches. Germline CDR1 LNHDA, CDR2 SQIVND (reference sequence). The CDR3 covers 15 residues. CDR3: CASSMGTSVNNEQFF. The CDR3 nucleotides are TGTGCCAGTAGTATGGGGACTAGCGTTAACAATGAGCAGTTCTTC.